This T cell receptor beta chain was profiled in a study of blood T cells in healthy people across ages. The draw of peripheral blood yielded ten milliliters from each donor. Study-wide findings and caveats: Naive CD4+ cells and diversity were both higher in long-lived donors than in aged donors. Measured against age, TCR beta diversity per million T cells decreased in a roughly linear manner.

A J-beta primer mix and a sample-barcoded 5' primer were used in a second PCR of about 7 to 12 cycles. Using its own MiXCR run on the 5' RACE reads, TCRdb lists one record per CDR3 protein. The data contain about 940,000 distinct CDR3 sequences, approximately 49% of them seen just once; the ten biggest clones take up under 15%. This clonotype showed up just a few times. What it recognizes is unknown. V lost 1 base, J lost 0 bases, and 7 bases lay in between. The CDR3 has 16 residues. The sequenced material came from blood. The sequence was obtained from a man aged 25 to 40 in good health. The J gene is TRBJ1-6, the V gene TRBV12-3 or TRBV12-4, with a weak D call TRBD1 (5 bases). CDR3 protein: CASSLDRSSYNSPLHF. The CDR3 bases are TGTGCCAGCAGTTTAGACAGGAGCTCCTATAATTCACCCCTCCACTTT.